The rows below give T cell receptor beta chains drawn from one sample of a study of T-cell reconstitution after alpha-beta-depleted transplantation in children. TCRdb independently ran MiXCR on the PCR reads; one entry per CDR3 protein. This repertoire shows about 980,000 distinct CDR3 sequences, roughly 29% found once; its top ten account for 28%. Source: PBMCs, mostly from graft donor cells, taken 360 days after TCRalphabeta/CD19-depleted stem cell transplant. All receptors come from a boy under two years old who had a stem cell transplant for SCID, so the T cells may come from the graft donor. Both conserved end residues are part of each CDR3. A D gene is named only where the DNA matches it firmly. The listing skips clone size in some rows; elsewhere it reads once, few, many or a size class.

d_gene: TRBD2; v_gene: TRBV12-3/TRBV12-4; j_gene: TRBJ2-7; abundance: few; CDR3nt: TGTGCCAGCAGTCCGCTCAAGCGCGGGGGAGACGAGCAGTACTTC; CDR3aa: CASSPLKRGGDEQYF
d_gene: .; v_gene: TRBV7-6; j_gene: TRBJ1-3; abundance: .; CDR3nt: TGTGCCAGCAGCTTAGCAATGGCCTCCTCTGGAAACACCATATATTTT; CDR3aa: CASSLAMASSGNTIYF
d_gene: .; v_gene: TRBV6-2/TRBV6-3; j_gene: TRBJ2-2; abundance: few; CDR3nt: TGTGCCAGCAGCCGCGGGATTCTTAACACCGGGGAGCTGTTTTTT; CDR3aa: CASSRGILNTGELFF
d_gene: TRBD1; v_gene: TRBV12-3/TRBV12-4; j_gene: TRBJ2-7; abundance: few; CDR3nt: TGTGCCAGCAGTGGGTGGGGACAGGGGGGATCCTACGAGCAGTACTTC; CDR3aa: CASSGWGQGGSYEQYF
d_gene: .; v_gene: TRBV6-1; j_gene: TRBJ1-1; abundance: .; CDR3nt: TGTGCCAGCCCCCGGTCTGGGGACACTGAAGCTTTCTTT; CDR3aa: CASPRSGDTEAFF
d_gene: .; v_gene: TRBV9; j_gene: TRBJ2-1; abundance: .; CDR3nt: TGTGCCAGCAGCGTAGGCGGGGACCCCTACAATGAGCAGTTCTTC; CDR3aa: CASSVGGDPYNEQFF
d_gene: .; v_gene: TRBV5-1; j_gene: TRBJ1-1; abundance: .; CDR3nt: TGTGCCAGCAGCCCACCAGACGGGTACACTGAAGCTTTCTTT; CDR3aa: CASSPPDGYTEAFF
d_gene: TRBD2; v_gene: TRBV20-1; j_gene: TRBJ2-1; abundance: few; CDR3nt: TGCAGTGCTAGAGCGGGGGGGCCGGACAATGAGCAGTTCTTC; CDR3aa: CSARAGGPDNEQFF
d_gene: TRBD1; v_gene: TRBV29-1; j_gene: TRBJ2-5; abundance: .; CDR3nt: TGCAGCGTTGAAGGCACACCCGAACAGGGGGCATTGAGGGAGACCCAGTACTTC; CDR3aa: CSVEGTPEQGALRETQYF
d_gene: .; v_gene: TRBV20-1; j_gene: TRBJ2-3; abundance: few; CDR3nt: TGCAGTGCTAGCCCCGGGGCTACAGATACGCAGTATTTT; CDR3aa: CSASPGATDTQYF
d_gene: .; v_gene: TRBV6-1; j_gene: TRBJ2-5; abundance: .; CDR3nt: TGTGCCAGCAGGAAAGCAGTCGAGACCCAGTACTTC; CDR3aa: CASRKAVETQYF
d_gene: TRBD2; v_gene: TRBV27; j_gene: TRBJ2-7; abundance: .; CDR3nt: TGTGCCAGCAGACTCTCGTTTACTATTCGCGGGCGGGGAGGGTCCTACGAGCAGTACTTC; CDR3aa: CASRLSFTIRGRGGSYEQYF
d_gene: .; v_gene: TRBV9; j_gene: TRBJ2-7; abundance: few; CDR3nt: TGTGCCAGCAGCGTAGGGGGTAGAAACGAGCAGTACTTC; CDR3aa: CASSVGGRNEQYF
d_gene: TRBD1; v_gene: TRBV4-2; j_gene: TRBJ2-1; abundance: .; CDR3nt: TGTGCCAGCAGCCAAGACAGACAGGGCCCTCCCTACAATGAGCAGTTCTTC; CDR3aa: CASSQDRQGPPYNEQFF
d_gene: .; v_gene: TRBV20-1; j_gene: TRBJ1-6; abundance: few; CDR3nt: TGCAGTGCTAGAGGAGGGATGTATAATTCACCCCTCCACTTT; CDR3aa: CSARGGMYNSPLHF
d_gene: TRBD1; v_gene: TRBV4-3; j_gene: TRBJ1-2; abundance: few; CDR3nt: TGCGCCAGCAGCCATCGCCGGGACAGGGGGCAAGGGTATGGCTACACCTTC; CDR3aa: CASSHRRDRGQGYGYTF
d_gene: .; v_gene: TRBV12-3/TRBV12-4; j_gene: TRBJ2-3; abundance: .; CDR3nt: TGTGCCAGCAGGGGTGGGATAGTCCTCGCAGATACGCAGTATTTT; CDR3aa: CASRGGIVLADTQYF
d_gene: .; v_gene: TRBV6-1; j_gene: TRBJ1-6; abundance: .; CDR3nt: TGTGCCACGGGGGGTAGGGGTTCACCCCTCCACTTT; CDR3aa: CATGGRGSPLHF
d_gene: .; v_gene: TRBV4-3; j_gene: TRBJ2-5; abundance: .; CDR3nt: TGCGCCAGCAGCCGAAGAGGACTCTCCCAAGAGACCCAGTACTTC; CDR3aa: CASSRRGLSQETQYF
d_gene: TRBD1; v_gene: TRBV20-1; j_gene: TRBJ2-5; abundance: .; CDR3nt: TGCAGTGCCCCGGACAGGGGGACGAGGGAGACCCAGTACTTC; CDR3aa: CSAPDRGTRETQYF
d_gene: TRBD2; v_gene: TRBV20-1; j_gene: TRBJ2-3; abundance: few; CDR3nt: TGCAGTGCAGTATGGAGGCGGGGACTAGCTATCGCAGATACGCAGTATTTT; CDR3aa: CSAVWRRGLAIADTQYF
d_gene: TRBD1; v_gene: TRBV7-9; j_gene: TRBJ2-7; abundance: few; CDR3nt: TGTGCCAGCAGCTCCCGGACAGGGGGGGCCTACGAGCAGTACTTC; CDR3aa: CASSSRTGGAYEQYF
d_gene: .; v_gene: TRBV5-1; j_gene: TRBJ2-7; abundance: .; CDR3nt: TGCGCCAGCAGCTTGAACAACTTCTACGAGCAGTACTTC; CDR3aa: CASSLNNFYEQYF
d_gene: .; v_gene: TRBV7-9; j_gene: TRBJ2-5; abundance: few; CDR3nt: TGTGCCAGCAGCTCGTGGGGGCCACGAGAGACCCAGTACTTC; CDR3aa: CASSSWGPRETQYF
d_gene: .; v_gene: TRBV4-2; j_gene: TRBJ2-3; abundance: .; CDR3nt: TGTGCCAGCAGCCAAGTTATAGGGAACACAGATACGCAGTATTTT; CDR3aa: CASSQVIGNTDTQYF
d_gene: TRBD2; v_gene: TRBV5-1; j_gene: TRBJ2-7; abundance: .; CDR3nt: TGCGCCAGCAGCTCGACTAGCGGGGGCCTTATCTCCTACGAGCAGTACTTC; CDR3aa: CASSSTSGGLISYEQYF
d_gene: .; v_gene: TRBV6-5; j_gene: TRBJ2-3; abundance: few; CDR3nt: TGTGCCAGCACTTGGGACATAGCTAGCACAGATACGCAGTATTTT; CDR3aa: CASTWDIASTDTQYF
d_gene: TRBD1; v_gene: TRBV7-2; j_gene: TRBJ1-5; abundance: .; CDR3nt: TGTGCCAGCAGCTTAATGCACGGACAGGGCCAGCCCCAGCATTTT; CDR3aa: CASSLMHGQGQPQHF
d_gene: TRBD2; v_gene: TRBV14; j_gene: TRBJ2-1; abundance: .; CDR3nt: TGTGCCAGCAGCCAAGACCCACGGCCCCTAGCGGGGGTAAAGCAGTTCTTC; CDR3aa: CASSQDPRPLAGVKQFF
d_gene: TRBD2; v_gene: TRBV4-3; j_gene: TRBJ2-2; abundance: few; CDR3nt: TGCGCCAGCAAAGCCCTCACAGCGGGGGGGGACGGGGAGCTGTTTTTT; CDR3aa: CASKALTAGGDGELFF
d_gene: .; v_gene: TRBV14; j_gene: TRBJ2-2; abundance: .; CDR3nt: TGTGCCAGCAGCTTCCGACGGGGCGGGGAGCTGTTTTTT; CDR3aa: CASSFRRGGELFF
d_gene: TRBD2; v_gene: TRBV24-1; j_gene: TRBJ2-5; abundance: few; CDR3nt: TGTGCCACCAGTGAACAAGGGCGGGGGGGGACCCAGTACTTC; CDR3aa: CATSEQGRGGTQYF
d_gene: .; v_gene: TRBV27; j_gene: TRBJ2-1; abundance: many; CDR3nt: TGTGCCAGCAGTTTGAGAAGGGATGAGCAGTTCTTC; CDR3aa: CASSLRRDEQFF
d_gene: TRBD1; v_gene: TRBV12-3/TRBV12-4; j_gene: TRBJ1-5; abundance: .; CDR3nt: TGTGCCAGCAGAGAGGGACAGGTGTATAGCAATCAGCCCCAGCATTTT; CDR3aa: CASREGQVYSNQPQHF
d_gene: .; v_gene: TRBV5-1; j_gene: TRBJ2-6; abundance: few; CDR3nt: TGCGCCAGCAGCTTTCGAATGTTTAGGGTAGAAGCTGGGGCCAACGTCCTGACTTTC; CDR3aa: CASSFRMFRVEAGANVLTF
d_gene: .; v_gene: TRBV20-1; j_gene: TRBJ2-1; abundance: .; CDR3nt: TGCAGTACAATAGGCCTAGAAGAAAATGAGCAGTTCTTC; CDR3aa: CSTIGLEENEQFF
d_gene: TRBD1; v_gene: TRBV5-1; j_gene: TRBJ2-5; abundance: .; CDR3nt: TGCGCCAGCAGCTGGGGGGACAGGGGACAAGAGACCCAGTACTTC; CDR3aa: CASSWGDRGQETQYF
d_gene: TRBD1; v_gene: TRBV20-1; j_gene: TRBJ2-7; abundance: few; CDR3nt: TGCAGTGCTGGTGGACAGGGAGCCTCCTACGAGCAGTACTTC; CDR3aa: CSAGGQGASYEQYF
d_gene: .; v_gene: TRBV5-6; j_gene: TRBJ2-1; abundance: few; CDR3nt: TGTGCCAGCAGCCCCTCGACTAGGAGCTACAATGAGCAGTTCTTC; CDR3aa: CASSPSTRSYNEQFF
d_gene: .; v_gene: TRBV29-1; j_gene: TRBJ1-3; abundance: .; CDR3nt: TGCAGCGGCCGACAGAGGGACACCATATATTTT; CDR3aa: CSGRQRDTIYF
d_gene: .; v_gene: TRBV19; j_gene: TRBJ1-2; abundance: .; CDR3nt: TGTGCCAGTAGTATTCGGAGGGACTATGGCTACACCTTC; CDR3aa: CASSIRRDYGYTF
d_gene: .; v_gene: TRBV9; j_gene: TRBJ2-1; abundance: many; CDR3nt: TGTGCCAGCAGCGTAGATGACTTCCCTCACAATGAGCAGTTCTTC; CDR3aa: CASSVDDFPHNEQFF
d_gene: TRBD2; v_gene: TRBV28; j_gene: TRBJ2-4; abundance: .; CDR3nt: TGTGCCAGCAGAGGCGGGGGGATAGCCAAAAACATTCAGTACTTC; CDR3aa: CASRGGGIAKNIQYF
d_gene: .; v_gene: TRBV12-3/TRBV12-4; j_gene: TRBJ1-5; abundance: few; CDR3nt: TGTGCCAGCAGCTACTTCAATCAGCCCCAGCATTTT; CDR3aa: CASSYFNQPQHF
d_gene: .; v_gene: TRBV7-8; j_gene: TRBJ2-5; abundance: .; CDR3nt: TGTGCCAGCAGCCCCGACAGGATAGAAGAGACCCAGTACTTC; CDR3aa: CASSPDRIEETQYF
d_gene: .; v_gene: TRBV20-1; j_gene: TRBJ2-4; abundance: .; CDR3nt: TGCAGTGCTGTCGGACAGCCTCTAGCCAAAAACATTCAGTACTTC; CDR3aa: CSAVGQPLAKNIQYF
d_gene: .; v_gene: TRBV3-1; j_gene: TRBJ2-7; abundance: many; CDR3nt: TGTGCCAGCAGCCACTCCTACGAGCAGTACTTC; CDR3aa: CASSHSYEQYF
d_gene: TRBD1; v_gene: TRBV24-1; j_gene: TRBJ2-1; abundance: many; CDR3nt: TGTGCCACCGGGGACAGGGCGTCGTACAATGAGCAGTTCTTC; CDR3aa: CATGDRASYNEQFF
d_gene: .; v_gene: TRBV3-1; j_gene: TRBJ2-1; abundance: .; CDR3nt: TGTGCCAGCAGCCAAGGGGGGGTCGGTGAGCAGTTCTTC; CDR3aa: CASSQGGVGEQFF
d_gene: TRBD2; v_gene: TRBV4-2; j_gene: TRBJ2-5; abundance: .; CDR3nt: TGTGCCAGCAGCCAAGGAAATGGCGGGGGGGCCGAAGAGACCCAGTACTTC; CDR3aa: CASSQGNGGGAEETQYF
d_gene: TRBD1; v_gene: TRBV20-1; j_gene: TRBJ2-5; abundance: few; CDR3nt: TGCAGTGCCGCGGGGGACAGGGTCCAAGAGACCCAGTACTTC; CDR3aa: CSAAGDRVQETQYF
d_gene: .; v_gene: TRBV6-2/TRBV6-3; j_gene: TRBJ2-5; abundance: .; CDR3nt: TGTGCCAGCAGTTGGGGGGTGCGGCAAGAGACCCAGTACTTC; CDR3aa: CASSWGVRQETQYF
d_gene: .; v_gene: TRBV5-5; j_gene: TRBJ2-5; abundance: few; CDR3nt: TGTGCCAGCAGCTTGGTGTGGGGGGTGGAGACCCAGTACTTC; CDR3aa: CASSLVWGVETQYF
d_gene: .; v_gene: TRBV15; j_gene: TRBJ2-5; abundance: many; CDR3nt: TGTGCCACCAGCGGGGACCCTAGAGAGACCCAGTACTTC; CDR3aa: CATSGDPRETQYF